The 32 T cell receptor beta chains below come from one sample, sequenced in a study of blood T cell repertoires in COVID-19. Sequencing was performed with immunoSEQ multiplex PCR; in TCRdb, only in-frame clones are kept and a portion is missing. This table has around 290,000 clones, 88% appearing once. What was sequenced was PBMCs or T cells enriched from blood (not recorded which). The source of these receptors is a woman aged 55-75 years in a cohort exposed to, infected with or recovered from COVID-19 (not recorded which).

The chain links TRBV15 to TRBJ1-1; TRBD1 agrees at 9 bases. After removal of 0 bases from V and 3 bases from J, the junction contained 5 bases not matched to a gene. The CDR3 spans 16 residues. The germline V gene has CDR1 LNHNV and CDR2 YYDKDF (reference sequence). CDR3 DNA: TGTGCCACCAGCAGAGATCTACAGGGGGCAGACACTGAAGCTTTCTTT. It translates to CATSRDLQGADTEAFF.

The rearrangement links TRBV14 to TRBJ1-2; unclear D gene. The CDR3 is 13 residues long. Germline values: CDR1 SGHDN, CDR2 FVKESK. The V end lost 2 bases, the J end lost 4 bases, and 8 bases lay between the germline ends. The CDR3 loop reads CASSQNSLYGYTF. In nucleotides, the CDR3 is TGTGCCAGCAGCCAAAACAGCCTCTATGGCTACACCTTC. Combining the CDR3 with reference TRBV14 and TRBJ1-2 gives the whole variable domain EAGVTQFPSHSVIEKGQTVTLRCDPISGHDNLYWYRRVMGKEIKFLLHFVKESKQDESGMPNNRFLAERTGGTYSTLKVQPAELEDSGVYFCASSQNSLYGYTFGSGTRLTVV.

This chain links TRBV4-2 with TRBJ2-2; D is uncertain. This CDR3 has 15 amino acids. V was clipped by 5 bases and J by 0 bases, with 10 bases between them. Germline CDR1 and CDR2: LGHNA and YNFKEQ. The CDR3 DNA is TGTGCCAGCAGCGAACGCGCCTCGAACACCGGGGAGCTGTTTTTT. Its protein is CASSERASNTGELFF.

The sample holds one count of this clone. This rearrangement joins TRBV20-1 to TRBJ2-1; D gene unclear. This CDR3 has 11 amino acids. The ends were cut back, 4 bases at V and 5 bases at J, with 6 bases in the middle. Germline CDR1 reads DFQATT; CDR2 reads SNEGSKA (reference sequence). The DNA for the CDR3 is TGCAGTGCTAAGGCGGACAATGAGCAGTTCTTC. It is translated as CSAKADNEQFF.

The CDR3 here is CASSQGLFNEQYF. Here the CDR3 DNA reads TGCGCCAGCTCTCAGGGGCTATTTAACGAGCAGTACTTC. V is TRBV4-1 and J is TRBJ2-7; perhaps TRBD1 as D (6 bases). Germline loops: CDR1 MGHRA, CDR2 YSYEKL. This CDR3 is built from 13 residues. Trimming took off 8 bases at V and 5 bases at J, with 16 bases between the two ends.

The count of this clone is one. The V gene is TRBV10-1, the J gene TRBJ2-1; 9 nucleotides align to TRBD1. Germline loops: CDR1 WNHNN, CDR2 SYGVQD (reference sequence). J lost 0 bases, V lost 0 bases, and 15 bases had no gene match. The CDR3 spans 21 residues. The CDR3 reads CASSESFGTGSQGGSYNEQFF. Here the CDR3 DNA reads TGCGCCAGCAGTGAGTCTTTCGGGACAGGGTCCCAAGGGGGCTCCTACAATGAGCAGTTCTTC.

This clone was found a few times. CDR3 region: CASRGQGETEAFF. DNA for the CDR3: TGTGCCAGCAGGGGACAGGGGGAGACTGAAGCTTTCTTT. The gene calls are TRBV6-5 and TRBJ1-1; 11 bases fit TRBD1. Germline CDR1 reads MNHEY; CDR2 reads SVGAGI. V shed 6 bases, J shed 5 bases, and the junction held 2 bases outside the gene matches. This CDR3 is 13 amino acids long.

V and J are TRBV5-1 and TRBJ2-2, with a weak D call TRBD1 (5 bases). Germline assignment: CDR1 SGHRS and CDR2 YFSETQ. V was clipped by 4 bases and J by 4 bases, with 14 bases between them. CDR3 size: 15 residues. CDR3 loop: CASSGARGPTGELFF. The DNA for the CDR3 is TGCGCCAGCAGCGGAGCTAGGGGCCCCACCGGGGAGCTGTTTTTT.

The gene calls are TRBV18 and TRBJ1-2; 11 nucleotides agree with TRBD1. Losses at the gene ends were 1 base for V and 6 bases for J; bases not matched to a gene: 4. Germline V lookup: CDR1 KGHSH, CDR2 LQKENI. The CDR3 is 15 residues long. The CDR3 DNA follows: TGTGCCAGCTCACCACTAGGACAGGGGGCGGATGGCTACACCTTC. Translating gives CASSPLGQGADGYTF.

The CDR3 nucleotides read TGCAGTGCCGAGCAGGGGGCCGAGCAGTACTTC. This translates into CSAEQGAEQYF. The chain recombines TRBV20-1 with TRBJ2-7, with 8 bases aligning to TRBD1. The CDR3 loop spans 11 amino acids. Germline V gene data show CDR1 as DFQATT and CDR2 as SNEGSKA (reference sequence). J gave up 6 bases and V 6 bases, and 4 bases lay outside the gene matches.

The V call is TRBV19, the J call TRBJ1-2; 11 bases are a match to TRBD1. V lost 3 bases and J lost 7; bases outside the gene matches: 13. CDR1 is LNHDA and CDR2 is SQIVND in the germline V gene (reference sequence). This CDR3 has 17 amino acids. CDR3 DNA sequence: TGTGCCAGTAGTATCACTTCCGGACAGGGGGCGCGTATTGGCTACACCTTC. This sequence encodes CASSITSGQGARIGYTF. Based on the CDR3 plus reference TRBV19 and TRBJ1-2, the full variable domain is DGGITQSPKYLFRKEGQNVTLSCEQNLNHDAMYWYRQDPGQGLRLIYYSQIVNDFQKGDIAEGYSVSREKKESFPLTVTSAQKNPTAFYLCASSITSGQGARIGYTFGSGTRLTVV.

J is TRBJ1-2 and V is TRBV28; D gene unclear. Germline V CDR1 and CDR2: MDHEN, SYDVKM. Trimming shortened V by 3 bases and J by 0 bases, and 5 bases separated the two germline ends. CDR3 length equals 13 residues. The CDR3 sequence: CASSFEPNYGYTF. CDR3 nucleotides: TGTGCCAGCAGTTTTGAGCCTAACTATGGCTACACCTTC.

The rearrangement links TRBV7-9 to TRBJ1-1; a weak D match, TRBD1 (5 bases). V lost 5 bases and J 6 bases, leaving 22 bases between the germline ends. This CDR3 spans 16 amino acids. Germline-derived CDR1 and CDR2 are SEHNR and FQNEAQ (reference sequence). The CDR3 loop reads CASSPPGGGRGAEAFF. The CDR3 nucleotides are TGTGCCAGCAGCCCCCCCGGGGGGGGGAGAGGGGCTGAAGCTTTCTTT.

The chain joins TRBV9 to TRBJ2-5; D remains ambiguous. Germline CDR1 reads SGDLS; CDR2 reads YYNGEE. The CDR3 totals 13 residues. V dropped 0 bases and J dropped 4 bases, with 7 bases sitting between them. CDR3: CASSVATAETQYF. The CDR3 DNA follows: TGTGCCAGCAGCGTAGCTACTGCAGAGACCCAGTACTTC.

V usage is TRBV5-1 and J usage is TRBJ2-5, with TRBD2 matching over 7 bases. The germline V gene encodes CDR1 SGHRS and CDR2 YFSETQ. With 5 bases clipped from V and 2 bases from J, the junction kept 9 bases outside the gene matches. The CDR3 contains 15 residues. The CDR3 spells CASRGAGLLQETQYF. The CDR3 DNA is TGCGCCAGCAGGGGTGCGGGACTACTTCAAGAGACCCAGTACTTC.

CDR3 region: CASSPGTALIEKLFF. CDR3 bases: TGTGCCAGTAGCCCGGGGACAGCGCTAATAGAAAAACTGTTTTTT. The chain is built from TRBV19 and TRBJ1-4; 7 nucleotides match TRBD1. With 6 bases clipped from V and 8 bases from J, the junction kept 12 bases outside the gene matches. The CDR3 runs to 15 residues. Germline-derived CDR1 and CDR2 are LNHDA and SQIVND (reference sequence).

This clone was seen only once. The V and J genes are TRBV30 and TRBJ2-1, with 11 bases lining up with TRBD2. Germline trimming cut 2 bases from V and 8 bases from J; bases unmatched to any gene: 8. Germline values: CDR1 GTSNPN, CDR2 SVGIG (reference sequence). There are 15 residues in the CDR3. The CDR3 spells CAWSLPGLAGHEQFF. In DNA, the CDR3 is TGTGCCTGGAGTCTCCCAGGACTAGCGGGCCATGAGCAGTTCTTC.

In its sample, this clone was seen once. This rearrangement joins TRBV6-2 or TRBV6-3 to TRBJ2-3, with D possibly matching TRBD1 (5 bases). This CDR3 is 14 amino acids long. The germline CDR1 and CDR2 sequences are MNHEY and SVGEGT. V lost 2 bases to trimming and J lost 4 bases, with 10 bases between them. This CDR3 reads CASSYRGLPDTQYF. CDR3 DNA: TGTGCCAGCAGTTACAGGGGCCTGCCAGATACGCAGTATTTT.

The chain carries TRBV24-1 and TRBJ2-5; weak D call: TRBD2 (6 bases). Germline V gene lookup returns CDR1 KGHDR and CDR2 SFDVKD. The V end was cut by 3 bases, the J end by 5 bases, with 15 bases between. This CDR3 has 15 amino acids. In DNA form, the CDR3 reads TGTGCCACCAGTGATCCCGGGACTCCTAGGGAGACCCAGTACTTC. As protein: CATSDPGTPRETQYF.

The CDR3 DNA follows: TGTGCCAGCAGCCGGGGACTAGCTGGCGAGCAGTTCTTC. Translation: CASSRGLAGEQFF. The V and J genes are TRBV7-6 and TRBJ2-1; 9 nucleotides match TRBD2. Germline values: CDR1 SGHVS, CDR2 FNYEAQ. CDR3 length equals 13 residues. Trimming at V came to 5 bases and at J to 10 bases, leaving 6 bases not matched to a gene.

This chain's CDR3 is CASSLKPGSIYEQYF. The DNA of the CDR3 is TGTGCCAGCAGTTTAAAGCCAGGCTCGATCTACGAGCAGTACTTC. This chain uses TRBV27 with TRBJ2-7; D is unclear. Germline CDR1 and CDR2: MNHEY and SMNVEV (reference sequence). The V end was cut by 2 bases, the J end by 3 bases, with 14 bases between. The CDR3 extends over 15 amino acids.

The chain employs TRBV19 and TRBJ1-1, with D perhaps TRBD1 (6 bases). CDR1 is LNHDA, CDR2 SQIVND, per germline (reference sequence). The CDR3 consists of 12 residues. V was cut by 5 bases and J by 4 bases, with 8 bases left in between. The DNA of the CDR3 is TGTGCCAGTAGTCGGACAGCCACTGAAGCTTTCTTT. It specifies CASSRTATEAFF.

The chain recombines TRBV4-3 with TRBJ2-3; TRBD2 matches 8 bases. This CDR3 has 16 residues. J lost 4 bases, V lost 0 bases, and 6 bases had no gene match. Germline loops: CDR1 LGHNA, CDR2 YSLEER. The CDR3 region has the DNA TGCGCCAGCAGCCAAGACACGGGAGGGCCGCCAGATACGCAGTATTTT. This encodes CASSQDTGGPPDTQYF.

This chain links TRBV6-2 or TRBV6-3 with TRBJ2-2, with TRBD1 identical over 10 bases. The CDR3 length is 17 residues. Germline V gene data show CDR1 as MNHEY and CDR2 as SVGEGT. The J segment lost 1 base and the V segment lost 3 bases, leaving 5 bases of the junction unmatched. The CDR3: CASSYQRTGGNTGELFF. As DNA, the CDR3 is TGTGCCAGCAGTTATCAAAGGACAGGGGGGAACACCGGGGAGCTGTTTTTT.

The chain employs TRBV25-1 and TRBJ2-7, with TRBD2 identical over 11 bases. Per germline, CDR1 MGHDK and CDR2 SYGVNS. V shed 5 bases, J shed 4 bases, and the junction held 7 bases outside the gene matches. The CDR3 has 15 residues. The CDR3 DNA reads as TGTGCCAGCAGTCAGGGCGGGACTAGCGGTTACGAGCAGTACTTC. Translated: CASSQGGTSGYEQYF.

The chain couples TRBV9 to TRBJ1-6; possibly TRBD1 for D (5 bases). The CDR3 has 16 amino acids. CDR1 SGDLS and CDR2 YYNGEE come from the germline V gene. V lost 0 bases, J lost 6 bases, and 13 bases lay in between. This CDR3 is CASSVDPSRVNSPLHF. CDR3 nucleotides: TGTGCCAGCAGCGTAGACCCCAGCAGGGTTAATTCACCCCTCCACTTT.

This chain joins TRBV19 and TRBJ2-5; 7 bases fit TRBD1. The V segment lost 5 bases and the J segment 5 bases; nucleotides outside the gene matches: 8. CDR1 LNHDA and CDR2 SQIVND come from the germline V gene (reference sequence). CDR3 size: 14 residues. CDR3 residues: CASSQGVWGETQYF. In DNA form, the CDR3 reads TGTGCCAGTAGTCAGGGGGTGTGGGGTGAGACCCAGTACTTC.

The chain couples TRBV5-1 to TRBJ2-1, with TRBD2 matching over 8 bases. This CDR3 spans 13 amino acids. J was trimmed by 6 bases and V by 4 bases; bases with no gene match: 3. Germline V gene data show CDR1 as SGHRS and CDR2 as YFSETQ. CDR3 protein: CASSRSGTNEQFF. The CDR3 region has the DNA TGCGCCAGCAGCCGTAGCGGGACCAATGAGCAGTTCTTC. Combining the CDR3 with reference TRBV5-1 and TRBJ2-1 gives the whole variable domain KAGVTQTPRYLIKTRGQQVTLSCSPISGHRSVSWYQQTPGQGLQFLFEYFSETQRNKGNFPGRFSGRQFSNSRSEMNVSTLELGDSALYLCASSRSGTNEQFFGPGTRLTVL.

The CDR3 coding sequence is TGTGCCAGCAGCGTCTCTTCGGGACAGTCAAATGGCTACACCTTC. This encodes CASSVSSGQSNGYTF. The V call is TRBV9, the J call TRBJ1-2, with TRBD1 matching over 7 bases. The ends lost 2 bases at V and 6 bases at J; junction bases unmatched: 10. There are 15 residues in the CDR3. CDR1 SGDLS and CDR2 YYNGEE come from the germline V gene.

V usage is TRBV7-6 and J usage is TRBJ2-3; 11 bases fit TRBD2. The germline V gene encodes CDR1 SGHVS and CDR2 FNYEAQ. V shed 1 base and J 2 bases; nucleotides not matched to a gene: 8. CDR3 size: 18 residues. CDR3 sequence: CASSLGALAGAITDTQYF. The CDR3 region has the DNA TGTGCCAGCAGCTTAGGGGCACTAGCGGGAGCGATCACAGATACGCAGTATTTT.

The chain has TRBV9 and TRBJ2-1, with TRBD2 identical over 9 bases. Unmatched junction bases numbered 16, after V lost 3 bases and J lost 9 bases. CDR1 SGDLS and CDR2 YYNGEE come from the germline V gene. The CDR3 is made up of 17 amino acids. The DNA of the CDR3 is TGTGCCAGCAGCGGGAGCCTTGGGGCTAGCGGGACCGGTGAGCAGTTCTTC. This gives the protein CASSGSLGASGTGEQFF.

The rearrangement joins TRBV7-9 to TRBJ2-7; 10 nucleotides align to TRBD1. The CDR3 has 16 amino acids. J gave up 4 bases and V 7 bases, and 13 bases lay outside the gene matches. Germline lookup yields CDR1 SEHNR and CDR2 FQNEAQ (reference sequence). This CDR3 is CASIPDRGQPKYEQYF. The DNA of the CDR3 is TGTGCCAGCATCCCCGACAGGGGGCAACCTAAGTACGAGCAGTACTTC.